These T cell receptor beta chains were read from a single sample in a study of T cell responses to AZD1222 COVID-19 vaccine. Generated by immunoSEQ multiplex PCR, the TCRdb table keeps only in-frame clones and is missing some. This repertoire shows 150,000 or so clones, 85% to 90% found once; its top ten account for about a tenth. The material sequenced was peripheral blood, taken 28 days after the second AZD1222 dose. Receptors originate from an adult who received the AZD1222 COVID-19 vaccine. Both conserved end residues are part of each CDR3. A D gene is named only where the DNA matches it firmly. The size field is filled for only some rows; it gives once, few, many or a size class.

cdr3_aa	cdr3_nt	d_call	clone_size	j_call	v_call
CSVATDRGQAGAAWQFF	TGCAGCGTCGCAACGGACAGGGGCCAAGCGGGAGCAGCGTGGCAGTTCTTC	-	-	TRBJ2-1	TRBV29-1
CASSSTGARTGELFF	TGTGCCAGCAGCTCGACAGGGGCGAGAACCGGGGAGCTGTTTTTT	TRBD1	-	TRBJ2-2	TRBV7-2
CASSPSSYEQYF	TGTGCCAGCTCCCCGAGCTCCTACGAGCAGTACTTC	-	-	TRBJ2-7	TRBV18
CASSAGTAMNQGQFF	TGTGCCAGCAGCGCCGGGACAGCGATGAACCAGGGGCAGTTCTTC	TRBD1	-	TRBJ2-1	TRBV5-4
CASSVNGRSGNEQFF	TGTGCCAGCAGCGTTAACGGTCGCTCGGGGAATGAGCAGTTCTTC	-	-	TRBJ2-1	TRBV9
CASSPKLAGGNNEQFF	TGCGCCAGCAGCCCTAAACTAGCGGGAGGGAACAATGAGCAGTTCTTC	TRBD2	-	TRBJ2-1	TRBV5-1
CASSYSIGRRTSGRCLRTQYF	TGTGCCAGCAGTTACTCGATAGGGCGACGGACTAGCGGGAGGTGTTTACGTACGCAGTATTTT	TRBD2	-	TRBJ2-3	TRBV6-2/TRBV6-3
CASSQWYQETQYF	TGTGCCAGCAGTCAATGGTACCAAGAGACCCAGTACTTC	-	-	TRBJ2-5	TRBV6-5
CASSEYPGSSYEQYF	TGTGCCAGCAGTGAATATCCCGGAAGCTCCTACGAGCAGTACTTC	-	-	TRBJ2-7	TRBV6-1
CASSNTGDTQYF	TGTGCCAGCAGCAATACAGGGGATACGCAGTATTTT	-	-	TRBJ2-3	TRBV7-2
CASNELGGLPDTQYF	TGCGCCAGCAACGAGCTGGGGGGTCTTCCAGATACGCAGTATTTT	-	-	TRBJ2-3	TRBV5-1
CASSFRVNTEAFF	TGTGCCAGCAGCTTTAGGGTGAACACTGAAGCTTTCTTT	-	-	TRBJ1-1	TRBV7-6
CASRPLGNSYNEQFF	TGTGCCAGCAGACCACTAGGGAACTCCTACAATGAGCAGTTCTTC	-	-	TRBJ2-1	TRBV2
CASSEGPGDKNIQYF	TGTGCCAGCAGTGAAGGTCCAGGGGACAAAAACATTCAGTACTTC	-	-	TRBJ2-4	TRBV2
CASSRGSYEQYF	TGTGCCAGCAGCCGGGGGTCTTACGAGCAGTACTTC	-	-	TRBJ2-7	TRBV14
CAISESGTSGSSYNEQFF	TGTGCCATCAGTGAATCTGGGACTAGCGGGAGTTCCTACAATGAGCAGTTCTTC	TRBD2	-	TRBJ2-1	TRBV10-3
CASSGDGQSRNTIYF	TGTGCCAGCAGCGGCGACGGACAAAGTCGCAACACCATATATTTT	-	-	TRBJ1-3	TRBV9
CASSLSRDGGTGSTNEKLFF	TGTGCCAGCAGCCTCTCAAGAGATGGTGGGACAGGGTCAACTAATGAAAAACTGTTTTTT	TRBD1	-	TRBJ1-4	TRBV3-1/TRBV3-2
CASSYGQDKNYNEQFF	TGTGCCAGCAGTTACGGACAGGATAAAAACTACAATGAGCAGTTCTTC	TRBD1	-	TRBJ2-1	TRBV6-2/TRBV6-3
CASSLVGDGYTF	TGTGCCAGCAGCTTAGTAGGGGATGGCTACACCTTC	-	few	TRBJ1-2	TRBV7-8
CASSVGVDFEQYF	TGTGCCAGCAGCGTAGGAGTAGACTTTGAGCAGTACTTC	-	-	TRBJ2-7	TRBV9
CASSQANYGYTF	TGTGCCAGCAGCCAAGCTAACTATGGCTACACCTTC	-	-	TRBJ1-2	TRBV14
CASSHRTDYQETQYF	TGTGCCAGCAGCCATCGGACGGATTACCAAGAGACCCAGTACTTC	-	-	TRBJ2-5	TRBV11-2
CSASPTGVAARGTDTQYF	TGCAGTGCTAGTCCTACGGGGGTAGCGGCCAGAGGCACAGATACGCAGTATTTT	-	once	TRBJ2-3	TRBV20-1
CSVRRESANTGELFF	TGCAGCGTTCGGCGGGAGAGCGCGAACACCGGGGAGCTGTTTTTT	TRBD2	-	TRBJ2-2	TRBV29-1
CASSFSLTQPQHF	TGTGCCAGCAGTTTTTCGCTAACACAGCCCCAGCATTTT	-	-	TRBJ1-5	TRBV12-3/TRBV12-4
CAWSLAGTEAFF	TGTGCCTGGAGTTTAGCCGGCACTGAAGCTTTCTTT	-	-	TRBJ1-1	TRBV30
CASSPRDRGTYEQYF	TGTGCCAGCAGCCCCCGGGACAGGGGGACCTACGAGCAGTACTTC	TRBD1	-	TRBJ2-7	TRBV7-8
CASSLRARPNYGYTF	TGTGCCAGCAGCTTACGTGCCAGGCCGAACTATGGCTACACCTTC	-	few	TRBJ1-2	TRBV13
CASQGYTDTQYF	TGTGCCAGCCAAGGTTACACAGATACGCAGTATTTT	-	-	TRBJ2-3	TRBV19
CASGSVNYGYTF	TGTGCCAGCGGTAGCGTAAACTATGGCTACACCTTC	-	-	TRBJ1-2	TRBV28
CASSTHQGGETQYF	TGTGCCAGCAGCACTCACCAAGGAGGAGAGACCCAGTACTTC	-	few	TRBJ2-5	TRBV9
CASSLNRAYTGELFF	TGTGCCAGCAGCTTAAACAGGGCCTACACCGGGGAGCTGTTTTTT	-	-	TRBJ2-2	TRBV7-2
CASRGQGMAFF	TGTGCCTCCAGGGGGCAGGGGATGGCTTTCTTT	TRBD1	few	TRBJ1-1	TRBV6-5
CASSLAGPSGRGDTQYF	TGCGCCAGCAGCTTGGCCGGGCCTAGCGGCAGGGGTGATACGCAGTATTTT	-	-	TRBJ2-3	TRBV5-1
CASSPRRFQETQYF	TGTGCCAGCAGTCCTCGCCGGTTCCAAGAGACCCAGTACTTC	-	-	TRBJ2-5	TRBV28
CASSASEDSPNYGYTF	TGTGCCAGCAGTGCTTCGGAGGACAGCCCTAACTATGGCTACACCTTC	-	-	TRBJ1-2	TRBV2
CASSLGLAETGELFF	TGTGCCAGCAGTTTAGGACTAGCGGAAACCGGGGAGCTGTTTTTT	TRBD2	-	TRBJ2-2	TRBV27
CASSLEGTQVWFF	TGTGCCAGCAGCTTAGAAGGGACCCAGGTGTGGTTCTTC	-	-	TRBJ2-1	TRBV7-2
CASRTGQRQETQYF	TGTGCCAGCAGAACAGGACAGAGACAAGAGACCCAGTACTTC	-	-	TRBJ2-5	TRBV5-5
CASSLVTQRNEQFF	TGTGCCAGCAGCTTGGTTACGCAACGAAATGAGCAGTTCTTC	-	few	TRBJ2-1	TRBV5-4
CASSPRRRGTDTQYF	TGTGCCAGCAGCCCCCGGAGACGAGGCACAGATACGCAGTATTTT	-	few	TRBJ2-3	TRBV11-2
CASSPTGTISYEQYF	TGTGCCAGCAGCCCTACCGGGACTATCTCCTACGAGCAGTACTTC	TRBD2	-	TRBJ2-7	TRBV28
CASSPDTGTRYGYTF	TGTGCCAGTAGTCCAGACACCGGGACAAGATATGGCTACACCTTC	-	-	TRBJ1-2	TRBV19
CASSLITSNYGYTF	TGTGCCAGCAGTTTAATCACATCTAACTATGGCTACACCTTC	-	-	TRBJ1-2	TRBV28
CASSQEQPYNEQFF	TGTGCCAGCAGCCAAGAACAGCCCTACAATGAGCAGTTCTTC	-	-	TRBJ2-1	TRBV14
CASSVAALLYNEQFF	TGTGCCAGCAGTGTGGCAGCCTTACTTTACAATGAGCAGTTCTTC	-	-	TRBJ2-1	TRBV2
CASSFEGLGNYGYTF	TGTGCCAGCAGCTTTGAAGGGTTAGGGAACTATGGCTACACCTTC	-	-	TRBJ1-2	TRBV7-9
CASSAPQGLSEKLFF	TGTGCCAGCAGTGCCCCACAGGGGTTAAGTGAAAAACTGTTTTTT	TRBD1	-	TRBJ1-4	TRBV2
CASSVDAGNNSPLHF	TGTGCCAGCAGCGTAGATGCAGGGAATAATTCACCCCTCCACTTT	-	-	TRBJ1-6	TRBV9
CASRTGGAASGNTIYF	TGTGCCAGCAGGACTGGTGGGGCAGCCTCTGGAAACACCATATATTTT	-	once	TRBJ1-3	TRBV2
CASSLMAGGTDTQYF	TGTGCCAGCAGCTTAATGGCTGGGGGCACAGATACGCAGTATTTT	-	-	TRBJ2-3	TRBV7-3
CASSGDSTNYGYTF	TGTGCCAGCTCTGGGGACAGCACTAACTATGGCTACACCTTC	TRBD1	-	TRBJ1-2	TRBV18